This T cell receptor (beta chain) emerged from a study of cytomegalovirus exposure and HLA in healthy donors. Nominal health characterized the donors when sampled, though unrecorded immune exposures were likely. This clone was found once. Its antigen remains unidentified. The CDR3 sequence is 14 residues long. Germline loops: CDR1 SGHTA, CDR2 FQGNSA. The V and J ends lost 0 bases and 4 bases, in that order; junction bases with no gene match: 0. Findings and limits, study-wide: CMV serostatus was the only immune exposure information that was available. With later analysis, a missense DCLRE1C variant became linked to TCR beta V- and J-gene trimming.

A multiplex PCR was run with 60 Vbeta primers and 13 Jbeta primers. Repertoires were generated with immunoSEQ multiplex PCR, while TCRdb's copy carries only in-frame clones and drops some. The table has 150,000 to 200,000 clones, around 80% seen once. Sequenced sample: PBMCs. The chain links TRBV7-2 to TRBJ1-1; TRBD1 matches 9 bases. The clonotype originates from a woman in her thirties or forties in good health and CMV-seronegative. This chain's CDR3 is CASSLAGQGTEAFF. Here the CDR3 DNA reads TGTGCCAGCAGCTTAGCGGGACAGGGCACTGAAGCTTTCTTT. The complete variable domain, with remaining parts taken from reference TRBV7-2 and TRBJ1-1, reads GAGVSQSPSNKVTEKGKDVELRCDPISGHTALYWYRQSLGQGLEFLIYFQGNSAPDKSGLPSDRFSAERTGGSVSTLTIQRTQQEDSAVYLCASSLAGQGTEAFFGQGTRLTVV.